The 10 T cell receptor beta chains reported below all come from one sample, sequenced in a study of cytomegalovirus exposure and HLA in healthy donors. Primers for the PCR totalled 60 Vbeta and 13 Jbeta. Measured with immunoSEQ multiplex PCR; TCRdb has only the in-frame clones, and not every one. There are roughly 170,000 clones in the sample; 75% to 85% occur only once, and approximately 6.7% lies in the top ten. Sequenced sample: PBMCs. These receptors were taken from a man younger than 45 in good health and CMV-seropositive.

This sequence joins TRBV5-1 and TRBJ1-1; the D is unclear. Germline loops: CDR1 SGHRS, CDR2 YFSETQ. CDR3 size: 13 residues. V lost 0 bases, J lost 5 bases, and 8 bases lay in between. CDR3 region: CASSLAERTEAFF. CDR3 DNA: TGCGCCAGCAGCTTGGCCGAGAGAACTGAAGCTTTCTTT.

The chain is built from TRBV5-4 and TRBJ1-2; 9 bases match TRBD1. CDR3 length: 17 residues. J was trimmed by 1 base and V by 3 bases; bases with no gene match: 10. CDR1 SGHNT and CDR2 YYREEE come from the germline V gene (reference sequence). The CDR3 nucleotides are TGTGCCAGCAGCTCCCGGGACAGGGCATTCGGTAACTATGGCTACACCTTC. The encoded protein is CASSSRDRAFGNYGYTF.

In nucleotides, the CDR3 is TGTGCCAGCAGCTTGCGACAGGCCTCCTACGAGCAGTACTTC. This translates into CASSLRQASYEQYF. The chain couples TRBV5-8 to TRBJ2-7; possibly TRBD1 for D (6 bases). CDR1 SGHTS and CDR2 YDEGEE come from the germline V gene. This CDR3 region has 14 residues. The ends were cut back, 1 base at V and 0 bases at J, with 8 bases in the middle.

The V gene is TRBV19, the J gene TRBJ2-1; 11 nucleotides match TRBD1. The germline V gene encodes CDR1 LNHDA and CDR2 SQIVND (reference sequence). CDR3 length: 18 amino acids. Trimming removed 3 bases from V and 3 bases from J; junction bases left unmatched: 10. CDR3 sequence: CASSIPSPGTGGYNEQFF. In nucleotides, the CDR3 is TGTGCCAGTAGTATTCCCTCACCCGGGACAGGGGGCTACAATGAGCAGTTCTTC.

The rearrangement joins TRBV2 to TRBJ2-7, with TRBD1 identical over 8 bases. Germline-derived CDR1 and CDR2 are SNHLY and FYNNEI. The J segment lost 6 bases and the V segment lost 5 bases, leaving 9 bases of the junction unmatched. This CDR3 is built from 14 residues. CDR3 bases: TGTGCCAGCAGTCCCCGGACAGGGTGGTCCGAGCAGTACTTC. It encodes CASSPRTGWSEQYF.

This clone was seen only a few times. This chain connects TRBV5-6 to TRBJ2-3; D may be TRBD2 (7 bases). Trimming pared 0 bases from V and 0 bases from J, leaving 11 bases between. The length of the CDR3 is 16 residues. The germline gives CDR1 SGHDT, CDR2 YYEEEE. The CDR3 nucleotides read TGTGCCAGCAGCTTGGGGGGGGGCCCCAGCACAGATACGCAGTATTTT. Translation: CASSLGGGPSTDTQYF.

The chain carries TRBV6-5 and TRBJ2-5; 8 bases agree with TRBD1. Germline assignment: CDR1 MNHEY and CDR2 SVGAGI. J gave up 5 bases and V 5 bases, and 10 bases lay outside the gene matches. CDR3 size: 15 residues. CDR3: CASSVGQGGAETQYF. In DNA, the CDR3 is TGTGCCAGCAGTGTCGGACAGGGCGGGGCCGAGACCCAGTACTTC.

The chain uses TRBV5-1 and TRBJ2-1; D is perhaps TRBD1 (6 bases). The CDR3 contains 16 residues. CDR1 and CDR2 (germline): SGHRS, YFSETQ. Trimming removed 5 bases at V and 2 bases at J, with 17 bases between. Written as DNA, the CDR3 is TGCGCCAGCAGTCTCTCCGGGGACACCACCTACAATGAGCAGTTCTTC. Protein sequence: CASSLSGDTTYNEQFF.

The chain recombines TRBV5-1 with TRBJ2-5, with 7 bases that match TRBD1. The CDR3 has 16 amino acids. V shed 5 bases and J 4 bases; nucleotides not matched to a gene: 14. From germline, CDR1 is SGHRS and CDR2 YFSETQ. Here the CDR3 DNA reads TGCGCCAGCAGTGGCCGGGACAGACACTCCTCAGAGACCCAGTACTTC. It translates to CASSGRDRHSSETQYF. Drawing the rest from reference TRBV5-1 and TRBJ2-5, the complete variable domain is KAGVTQTPRYLIKTRGQQVTLSCSPISGHRSVSWYQQTPGQGLQFLFEYFSETQRNKGNFPGRFSGRQFSNSRSEMNVSTLELGDSALYLCASSGRDRHSSETQYFGPGTRLLVL.

This clone was recorded only once. The chain joins TRBV4-2 to TRBJ2-4, with 11 bases lining up with TRBD2. The J segment lost 0 bases and the V segment lost 8 bases, leaving 0 bases of the junction unmatched. CDR3 size: 14 residues. Germline CDR1 reads LGHNA; CDR2 reads YNFKEQ. The CDR3 bases are TGTGCCAGCGGACTAGCGGGAGCCAAAAACATTCAGTACTTC. It codes for CASGLAGAKNIQYF.